This is a list of T cell receptor beta chains from one sample in a study of T cell changes during pregnancy in multiple sclerosis. Sequenced by immunoSEQ multiplex PCR; TCRdb stores in-frame clones only, minus some. The sample includes roughly 47,000 clones, 94% seen only once; the top ten take 4.5% to 5.5%. The source was CD8+ T cells from peripheral blood mononuclear cells, collected before pregnancy. Receptors originate from a female donor with multiple sclerosis, enrolled in a pregnancy study. The CDR3 runs from the conserved cysteine through the conserved F or W. Each record gives: V gene, J gene, clone size, D gene, CDR3 protein, CDR3 DNA. A D gene is named only where the DNA matches it firmly. The size entry is marked missing in some rows and otherwise reads once, few, many or a size class.

v_gene: TRBV19; j_gene: TRBJ2-1; abundance: -; d_gene: -; CDR3aa: CASSIPQGNYNEQFF; CDR3nt: TGTGCCAGTAGTATACCCCAGGGAAACTACAATGAGCAGTTCTTC
v_gene: TRBV19; j_gene: TRBJ2-1; abundance: -; d_gene: TRBD1; CDR3aa: CASSTGQGSYNEQFF; CDR3nt: TGTGCCAGTAGTACAGGACAGGGCTCCTACAATGAGCAGTTCTTC
v_gene: TRBV30; j_gene: TRBJ2-2; abundance: -; d_gene: TRBD1; CDR3aa: CAWVTGGNTGELFF; CDR3nt: TGTGCCTGGGTGACAGGGGGTAACACCGGGGAGCTGTTTTTT
v_gene: TRBV15; j_gene: TRBJ2-3; abundance: -; d_gene: TRBD2; CDR3aa: CATSRDLSLADSTDTQYF; CDR3nt: TGTGCCACCAGCAGAGATCTCAGTCTAGCGGATAGCACAGATACGCAGTATTTT
v_gene: TRBV30; j_gene: TRBJ1-1; abundance: -; d_gene: -; CDR3aa: CAWIAGGTEAFF; CDR3nt: TGTGCCTGGATAGCGGGGGGTACTGAAGCTTTCTTT
v_gene: TRBV5-1; j_gene: TRBJ2-7; abundance: few; d_gene: -; CDR3aa: CASSLDGSSYEQYF; CDR3nt: TGCGCCAGCAGTTTGGACGGGAGCTCCTACGAGCAGTACTTC
v_gene: TRBV23-1; j_gene: TRBJ2-2; abundance: -; d_gene: -; CDR3aa: CASSQSMRWRDGGSWTGELFF; CDR3nt: TGCGCCAGCAGTCAATCGATGAGGTGGAGGGATGGGGGTAGTTGGACCGGGGAGCTGTTTTTT
v_gene: TRBV9; j_gene: TRBJ1-3; abundance: -; d_gene: TRBD1; CDR3aa: CASSVGGGPGNTIYF; CDR3nt: TGTGCCAGCAGCGTAGGAGGGGGCCCTGGAAACACCATATATTTT
v_gene: TRBV5-6; j_gene: TRBJ2-3; abundance: -; d_gene: -; CDR3aa: CASSIGTTDTQYF; CDR3nt: TGTGCCAGCAGCATCGGGACAACAGATACGCAGTATTTT
v_gene: TRBV7-6; j_gene: TRBJ2-1; abundance: -; d_gene: TRBD2; CDR3aa: CASSLSGRGRDEQFF; CDR3nt: TGTGCCAGCAGCCTGAGCGGGAGGGGGAGAGATGAGCAGTTCTTC
v_gene: TRBV5-1; j_gene: TRBJ2-2; abundance: once; d_gene: -; CDR3aa: CASSLYPGNTGELFF; CDR3nt: TGCGCCAGCAGCTTGTATCCGGGGAACACCGGGGAGCTGTTTTTT
v_gene: TRBV4-2; j_gene: TRBJ1-1; abundance: -; d_gene: -; CDR3aa: CASSQRGSGTEAFF; CDR3nt: TGTGCCAGCAGCCAAAGGGGGTCGGGCACTGAAGCTTTCTTT
v_gene: TRBV27; j_gene: TRBJ1-5; abundance: -; d_gene: -; CDR3aa: CASSLAVSNQPQHF; CDR3nt: TGTGCCAGCAGTTTGGCGGTTAGCAATCAGCCCCAGCATTTT
v_gene: TRBV29-1; j_gene: TRBJ2-3; abundance: -; d_gene: -; CDR3aa: CSVEDGRGTDTQYF; CDR3nt: TGCAGCGTTGAAGACGGGAGAGGCACAGATACGCAGTATTTT
v_gene: TRBV27; j_gene: TRBJ2-3; abundance: -; d_gene: -; CDR3aa: CASSSPSLTSTDTQYF; CDR3nt: TGTGCCAGCAGCTCCCCCTCGCTAACTAGCACAGATACGCAGTATTTT
v_gene: TRBV4-1; j_gene: TRBJ2-5; abundance: -; d_gene: TRBD2; CDR3aa: CASSQEPAGALQETQYF; CDR3nt: TGCGCCAGCAGCCAAGAGCCAGCGGGAGCTCTACAAGAGACCCAGTACTTC
v_gene: TRBV21-1; j_gene: TRBJ1-2; abundance: -; d_gene: -; CDR3aa: CASSKAQGRNGYTF; CDR3nt: TGTGCCAGCAGCAAAGCTCAGGGGCGGAATGGCTACACCTTC
v_gene: TRBV25-1; j_gene: TRBJ2-5; abundance: -; d_gene: -; CDR3aa: CASSLDRQETQYF; CDR3nt: TGTGCCAGCAGCCTAGACAGGCAAGAGACCCAGTACTTC
v_gene: TRBV27; j_gene: TRBJ1-2; abundance: -; d_gene: TRBD1; CDR3aa: CASSFGTVYGYTF; CDR3nt: TGTGCCAGCAGTTTTGGGACAGTCTATGGCTACACCTTC
v_gene: TRBV7-2; j_gene: TRBJ2-7; abundance: -; d_gene: TRBD2; CDR3aa: CASSLFGGRGYEQYF; CDR3nt: TGTGCCAGCAGCTTATTTGGCGGGAGGGGTTACGAGCAGTACTTC
v_gene: TRBV28; j_gene: TRBJ2-7; abundance: -; d_gene: -; CDR3aa: CASSLLGSSSYEQYF; CDR3nt: TGTGCCAGCAGTTTATTGGGCAGCAGCTCCTACGAGCAGTACTTC
v_gene: TRBV19; j_gene: TRBJ2-7; abundance: -; d_gene: TRBD1; CDR3aa: CASSLGQGLNYEQYF; CDR3nt: TGTGCCAGTAGTCTTGGACAGGGGCTTAACTACGAGCAGTACTTC
v_gene: TRBV6-5; j_gene: TRBJ1-2; abundance: -; d_gene: -; CDR3aa: CASSSDGNGYTF; CDR3nt: TGTGCCAGCAGTTCGGACGGGAATGGCTACACCTTC
v_gene: TRBV4-1; j_gene: TRBJ1-5; abundance: -; d_gene: -; CDR3aa: CASSQAPGDQPQHF; CDR3nt: TGCGCCAGCAGCCAAGCTCCGGGTGATCAGCCCCAGCATTTT
v_gene: TRBV9; j_gene: TRBJ2-1; abundance: -; d_gene: -; CDR3aa: CASSVGSGYYNEQFF; CDR3nt: TGTGCCAGCAGCGTAGGGAGCGGCTATTACAATGAGCAGTTCTTC
v_gene: TRBV29-1; j_gene: TRBJ2-5; abundance: -; d_gene: TRBD2; CDR3aa: CSISGRDVGETQYF; CDR3nt: TGCAGCATAAGCGGGAGGGATGTGGGAGAGACCCAGTACTTC
v_gene: TRBV2; j_gene: TRBJ2-1; abundance: -; d_gene: -; CDR3aa: CASKTGQQNYNEQFF; CDR3nt: TGTGCCAGCAAAACAGGGCAGCAGAACTACAATGAGCAGTTCTTC
v_gene: TRBV6-1; j_gene: TRBJ1-2; abundance: -; d_gene: -; CDR3aa: CASREVNGYTF; CDR3nt: TGTGCCAGCAGGGAAGTTAATGGCTACACCTTC
v_gene: TRBV28; j_gene: TRBJ2-1; abundance: -; d_gene: TRBD2; CDR3aa: CASSLGASGKDEQFF; CDR3nt: TGTGCCAGCAGTTTAGGGGCTAGCGGGAAGGATGAGCAGTTCTTC
v_gene: TRBV4-1; j_gene: TRBJ2-1; abundance: once; d_gene: -; CDR3aa: CASSPSRPADNEQFF; CDR3nt: TGCGCCAGCAGCCCAAGTAGGCCTGCGGACAATGAGCAGTTCTTC
v_gene: TRBV7-9; j_gene: TRBJ2-5; abundance: -; d_gene: -; CDR3aa: CASRGGETQYF; CDR3nt: TGTGCCAGCAGGGGCGGGGAGACCCAGTACTTC
v_gene: TRBV2; j_gene: TRBJ1-4; abundance: once; d_gene: -; CDR3aa: CASHKTNEKLFF; CDR3nt: TGTGCCAGCCACAAAACTAATGAAAAACTGTTTTTT
v_gene: TRBV6-6; j_gene: TRBJ2-1; abundance: -; d_gene: TRBD2; CDR3aa: CASSSPSGNEQFF; CDR3nt: TGTGCCAGCAGTTCCCCTAGCGGTAATGAGCAGTTCTTC
v_gene: TRBV19; j_gene: TRBJ1-3; abundance: -; d_gene: -; CDR3aa: CASSIFFPPGNGNTIYF; CDR3nt: TGTGCCAGTAGTATCTTCTTCCCTCCAGGGAATGGAAACACCATATATTTT
v_gene: TRBV27; j_gene: TRBJ2-1; abundance: -; d_gene: -; CDR3aa: CASSLTLRGDEQFF; CDR3nt: TGTGCCAGCAGTTTAACTCTCAGGGGGGATGAGCAGTTCTTC
v_gene: TRBV5-5; j_gene: TRBJ2-2; abundance: -; d_gene: -; CDR3aa: CASSLYRANTGELFF; CDR3nt: TGTGCCAGCAGCTTATACCGGGCGAACACCGGGGAGCTGTTTTTT
v_gene: TRBV5-4; j_gene: TRBJ1-2; abundance: once; d_gene: TRBD1; CDR3aa: CASSLAGDRVRNGYTF; CDR3nt: TGTGCCAGCAGCTTGGCGGGGGACAGGGTGCGAAATGGCTACACCTTC
v_gene: TRBV4-3; j_gene: TRBJ2-1; abundance: -; d_gene: TRBD2; CDR3aa: CASSSRLAGEWDNEQFF; CDR3nt: TGCGCCAGCAGCTCCCGACTAGCGGGAGAGTGGGACAATGAGCAGTTCTTC
v_gene: TRBV7-6; j_gene: TRBJ2-7; abundance: -; d_gene: TRBD1; CDR3aa: CASSFDRDRGSYEQYF; CDR3nt: TGTGCCAGCAGCTTTGACCGGGACAGGGGATCCTACGAGCAGTACTTC
v_gene: TRBV21-1; j_gene: TRBJ2-5; abundance: -; d_gene: -; CDR3aa: CASSIGQGPWETQYF; CDR3nt: TGTGCCAGCAGCATTGGGCAGGGCCCTTGGGAGACCCAGTACTTC
v_gene: TRBV5-1; j_gene: TRBJ2-1; abundance: -; d_gene: TRBD2; CDR3aa: CASSLTSGAGEQFF; CDR3nt: TGCGCCAGCAGCTTGACTAGCGGGGCTGGTGAGCAGTTCTTC
v_gene: TRBV14; j_gene: TRBJ2-1; abundance: -; d_gene: TRBD2; CDR3aa: CASSHLSGNYNEQFF; CDR3nt: TGTGCCAGCAGCCATCTCAGCGGGAACTACAATGAGCAGTTCTTC
v_gene: TRBV6-5; j_gene: TRBJ2-2; abundance: once; d_gene: -; CDR3aa: CASSYSRGAGELFF; CDR3nt: TGTGCCAGCAGTTACAGCAGGGGGGCCGGGGAGCTGTTTTTT
v_gene: TRBV6-1; j_gene: TRBJ2-7; abundance: -; d_gene: -; CDR3aa: CASSESRGQIYEQYF; CDR3nt: TGTGCCAGCAGTGAGTCGCGGGGACAGATATACGAGCAGTACTTC
v_gene: TRBV7-5; j_gene: TRBJ2-3; abundance: -; d_gene: -; CDR3aa: CVRSLGRGLGADTQYF; CDR3nt: TGTGTCAGAAGCTTAGGGCGAGGGTTGGGCGCAGATACGCAGTATTTT
v_gene: TRBV6-1; j_gene: TRBJ2-3; abundance: -; d_gene: -; CDR3aa: CASSEDYSYSTDTQYF; CDR3nt: TGTGCCAGCAGTGAAGATTACAGCTACAGCACAGATACGCAGTATTTT
v_gene: TRBV18; j_gene: TRBJ1-5; abundance: -; d_gene: -; CDR3aa: CASSPTGNSNQPQHF; CDR3nt: TGTGCCAGCTCACCCACAGGGAATAGCAATCAGCCCCAGCATTTT
v_gene: TRBV14; j_gene: TRBJ2-7; abundance: -; d_gene: TRBD2; CDR3aa: CASSEGLAAAYEQYF; CDR3nt: TGTGCCAGCAGCGAGGGACTAGCGGCTGCCTACGAGCAGTACTTC
v_gene: TRBV6-4; j_gene: TRBJ2-1; abundance: -; d_gene: TRBD2; CDR3aa: CASSASGSYNEQFF; CDR3nt: TGTGCCAGCAGTGCTAGCGGGAGCTACAATGAGCAGTTCTTC
v_gene: TRBV19; j_gene: TRBJ1-1; abundance: -; d_gene: -; CDR3aa: CASSRRGAGNTEAFF; CDR3nt: TGTGCCAGTAGTAGGCGGGGCGCGGGGAACACTGAAGCTTTCTTT
v_gene: TRBV15; j_gene: TRBJ2-7; abundance: once; d_gene: -; CDR3aa: CATSRDQGSSYEQYF; CDR3nt: TGTGCCACCAGCAGAGATCAAGGGAGCTCCTACGAGCAGTACTTC
v_gene: TRBV6-4; j_gene: TRBJ1-4; abundance: -; d_gene: TRBD1; CDR3aa: CASSVEDRGGNEKLFF; CDR3nt: TGTGCCAGCAGCGTAGAGGACAGGGGTGGGAATGAAAAACTGTTTTTT
v_gene: TRBV9; j_gene: TRBJ1-5; abundance: -; d_gene: -; CDR3aa: CASSDSGGQPQHF; CDR3nt: TGTGCCAGCAGCGACTCGGGTGGTCAGCCCCAGCATTTT
v_gene: TRBV5-6; j_gene: TRBJ2-7; abundance: -; d_gene: TRBD1; CDR3aa: CASSPRDRGSYEQYF; CDR3nt: TGTGCCAGCAGCCCCCGGGACAGGGGCTCCTACGAGCAGTACTTC
v_gene: TRBV1; j_gene: TRBJ2-5; abundance: -; d_gene: -; CDR3aa: CTSSQNGWGSGYQETQYF; CDR3nt: TGCACCAGCAGCCAAAATGGGTGGGGTAGCGGATACCAAGAGACCCAGTACTTC
v_gene: TRBV10-3; j_gene: TRBJ2-2; abundance: -; d_gene: TRBD2; CDR3aa: CAISESALAGAPTGELFF; CDR3nt: TGTGCCATCAGTGAGTCGGCCCTAGCGGGAGCACCTACCGGGGAGCTGTTTTTT
v_gene: TRBV6-1; j_gene: TRBJ1-5; abundance: -; d_gene: -; CDR3aa: CASSPDTSPYQPQHF; CDR3nt: TGTGCCAGCAGCCCGGACACGAGCCCATATCAGCCCCAGCATTTT
v_gene: TRBV6-1; j_gene: TRBJ2-6; abundance: -; d_gene: -; CDR3aa: CASEEGDSGANVLTF; CDR3nt: TGTGCCAGCGAGGAGGGCGACTCTGGGGCCAACGTCCTGACTTTC
v_gene: TRBV9; j_gene: TRBJ2-3; abundance: once; d_gene: TRBD2; CDR3aa: CASSVGAGGFDTQYF; CDR3nt: TGTGCCAGCAGCGTAGGAGCGGGAGGGTTTGATACGCAGTATTTT